These 22 T cell receptor beta chains came from one sample sequenced in a study of T cell responses to AZD1222 COVID-19 vaccine. Measured with immunoSEQ multiplex PCR; TCRdb has only the in-frame clones, and not every one. The sample lists 150,000 or so clones, more than 90% occurring once. Sequenced material: peripheral blood, taken on day 0 of AZD1222 vaccination. The receptors were sampled from an adult in good health.

The genes are TRBV6-5 and TRBJ1-1; D gene unclear. The V end was cut by 2 bases, the J end by 3 bases, with 13 bases between. The germline CDR1 and CDR2 sequences are MNHEY and SVGAGI. CDR3 size: 15 residues. DNA of the CDR3: TGTGCCAGCAGTTACATCACACCTGGGTACACTGAAGCTTTCTTT. Protein product: CASSYITPGYTEAFF.

The gene calls are TRBV5-1 and TRBJ1-2; possibly TRBD1 for D (5 bases). The V gene lost 4 bases and the J gene lost 4 bases, with 14 bases spanning the gap. The germline gives CDR1 SGHRS, CDR2 YFSETQ. This CDR3 comprises 14 residues. CDR3 DNA: TGCGCCAGCAGCGGAGACGGGACCGGCTATGGCTACACCTTC. Translated, it gives CASSGDGTGYGYTF.

The chain employs TRBV5-1 and TRBJ1-4, with 7 bases identical to TRBD1. V lost 0 bases to trimming and J lost 7 bases; unmatched junction nucleotides: 6. From germline, CDR1 is SGHRS and CDR2 YFSETQ. The CDR3 has 15 residues. The chain's CDR3 is CASSLEGAGGEKLFF. CDR3 DNA: TGCGCCAGCAGCTTGGAGGGGGCAGGTGGTGAAAAACTGTTTTTT. Together with reference TRBV5-1 and TRBJ1-4, the CDR3 gives the full variable domain: KAGVTQTPRYLIKTRGQQVTLSCSPISGHRSVSWYQQTPGQGLQFLFEYFSETQRNKGNFPGRFSGRQFSNSRSEMNVSTLELGDSALYLCASSLEGAGGEKLFFGSGTQLSVL.

The chain joins TRBV27 to TRBJ1-2; D unclear. CDR3 length: 13 residues. The germline V and J ends were trimmed by 3 bases and 6 bases, with 11 bases remaining between them. Per the germline V gene, CDR1 is MNHEY and CDR2 is SMNVEV (reference sequence). This chain's CDR3 is CASSFSGVDGYTF. In DNA form, the CDR3 reads TGTGCCAGCAGTTTTTCCGGGGTGGATGGCTACACCTTC.

This clone was detected only once. The gene calls are TRBV7-3 and TRBJ2-1; 11 bases line up with TRBD1. Per the germline V gene, CDR1 is SGHTA and CDR2 is FQGTGA. V lost 4 bases to trimming and J lost 0 bases; unmatched junction nucleotides: 11. The CDR3 runs to 19 residues. For the CDR3, the DNA is TGTGCCAGCAGCTCCACGGGACAGGGGGTATTAGGCTCCTACAATGAGCAGTTCTTC. It specifies CASSSTGQGVLGSYNEQFF.

The V call is TRBV18, the J call TRBJ2-7, with D perhaps being TRBD1 or TRBD2 (5 bases each). Germline values: CDR1 KGHSH, CDR2 LQKENI. Trimming left V 0 bases short and J 0 bases short, with 9 bases between. The CDR3 runs to 15 residues. The CDR3 nucleotides read TGTGCCAGCTCACCACCTGGGACGCTCTCCTACGAGCAGTACTTC. Translated, it gives CASSPPGTLSYEQYF.

The chain employs TRBV6-5 and TRBJ1-4; 7 bases are a match to TRBD1. J was trimmed by 7 bases and V by 6 bases; bases with no gene match: 5. This CDR3 has 13 amino acids. Germline V gene data show CDR1 as MNHEY and CDR2 as SVGAGI. CDR3 sequence reads: CASSSGGTEKLFF. CDR3 nucleotide sequence: TGTGCCAGCAGCTCAGGGGGGACTGAAAAACTGTTTTTT.

The rearrangement joins TRBV12-3 or TRBV12-4 to TRBJ1-1; 7 nucleotides match TRBD1. This CDR3 region has 13 residues. With 6 bases clipped from V and 10 bases from J, the junction kept 11 bases outside the gene matches. The CDR3 DNA is TGTGCCAGCAGCCTAAGGGGGCTTCGAGGAGCTTTCTTT. Amino acid sequence: CASSLRGLRGAFF.

The chain has TRBV5-3 and TRBJ2-7; TRBD2 might be the D (5 bases). TRBV5-3 is given ORF status, its function remaining uncertain. The CDR3 has 19 residues. The V gene lost 1 base and the J gene lost 6 bases, with 29 bases spanning the gap. CDR3 bases: TGTGCCAGAAGCTTGCGAGCGGACGACCATCGGCGGAATCTAGGCGAGCAGTACTTC. It specifies CARSLRADDHRRNLGEQYF.

This chain joins TRBV27 and TRBJ1-1; D remains ambiguous. CDR1 is MNHEY, CDR2 SMNVEV, per germline (reference sequence). V gave up 0 bases and J gave up 3 bases, with 11 bases separating them. The CDR3 spans 15 residues. CDR3 nucleotides: TGTGCCAGCAGTTTATCTCAGCTGAGACACACTGAAGCTTTCTTT. Its protein is CASSLSQLRHTEAFF.

The chain uses TRBV15 and TRBJ2-3, with D maybe TRBD1 (6 bases). Trimming shortened V by 1 base and J by 6 bases, and 11 bases separated the two germline ends. This CDR3 has 14 amino acids. The V gene's germline CDR1 is LNHNV and CDR2 YYDKDF (reference sequence). CDR3 sequence reads: CATSRGQETDTQYF. The CDR3 DNA is TGTGCCACCAGCAGAGGACAGGAAACGGATACGCAGTATTTT.

This chain links TRBV28 with TRBJ2-7; D is undetermined. In germline, CDR1 is MDHEN, CDR2 SYDVKM. CDR3 length equals 15 residues. The ends were cut back, 6 bases at V and 5 bases at J, with 20 bases in the middle. CDR3 in amino acids: CASSPTLTARNEQYF. CDR3 coding DNA: TGTGCCAGCAGCCCGACGCTCACGGCCAGGAACGAGCAGTACTTC. The full variable domain, in which reference TRBV28 and TRBJ2-7 provide the parts outside the CDR3, is DVKVTQSSRYLVKRTGEKVFLECVQDMDHENMFWYRQDPGLGLRLIYFSYDVKMKEKGDIPEGYSVSREKKERFSLILESASTNQTSMYLCASSPTLTARNEQYFGPGTRLTVT.

The chain employs TRBV15 and TRBJ1-1; D not resolved. This CDR3 region has 15 residues. The germline V gene encodes CDR1 LNHNV and CDR2 YYDKDF (reference sequence). Trimming took off 0 bases at V and 0 bases at J, with 8 bases between the two ends. For the CDR3, the DNA is TGTGCCACCAGCAGAGAGGCACTTTTGAACACTGAAGCTTTCTTT. Its translation is CATSREALLNTEAFF.

The rearrangement uses TRBV28 and TRBJ2-7, with TRBD2 matching over 7 bases. V gave up 3 bases and J gave up 3 bases; unmatched junction bases: 8. The CDR3 loop spans 15 amino acids. CDR1 MDHEN and CDR2 SYDVKM come from the germline V gene. The CDR3 loop reads CASSLGGGADYEQYF. The CDR3 DNA reads TGTGCCAGCAGTTTGGGCGGGGGAGCGGACTACGAGCAGTACTTC.

V gene TRBV28 combines with J gene TRBJ1-1, with no clear D. CDR1 is MDHEN, CDR2 SYDVKM, per germline. Deletions cut 2 bases from V and 11 bases from J, with 15 bases between. This CDR3 contains 13 residues. Here the CDR3 DNA reads TGTGCCAGCAGTTTACGGTGGGTCCGGGAGGCTTTCTTT. This sequence encodes CASSLRWVREAFF.

The chain recombines TRBV12-3 or TRBV12-4 with TRBJ2-1, with D perhaps matching TRBD2 (7 bases). The V gene lost 7 bases and the J gene lost 9 bases, with 16 bases spanning the gap. The CDR3 loop spans 13 amino acids. The CDR3 loop is CASIPGGGFEQFF. As DNA, the CDR3 is TGTGCCAGCATTCCTGGGGGGGGCTTTGAGCAGTTCTTC.

This sequence joins TRBV24-1 and TRBJ2-2, with unresolved D. Per the germline V gene, CDR1 is KGHDR and CDR2 is SFDVKD. The CDR3 has 15 amino acids. The V gene lost 5 bases and the J gene lost 7 bases, with 16 bases spanning the gap. CDR3: CATSASVNGLGELFF. The CDR3 DNA reads as TGTGCCACCAGTGCTTCAGTCAACGGCCTCGGGGAGCTGTTTTTT.

The chain recombines TRBV9 with TRBJ1-3; 7 bases are shared with TRBD1. The germline CDR1 and CDR2 sequences are SGDLS and YYNGEE. V dropped 4 bases and J dropped 2; count of bases not matched to a gene: 12. This CDR3 has 17 amino acids. In DNA form, the CDR3 reads TGTGCCAGCAGCCGCCGACAGGGCGAAGGGACTGGAAACACCATATATTTT. Translating gives CASSRRQGEGTGNTIYF.

The rearrangement joins TRBV19 to TRBJ1-2; TRBD1 might be the D (5 bases). This CDR3 is 12 amino acids long. Germline CDR1 LNHDA, CDR2 SQIVND (reference sequence). V dropped 9 bases and J dropped 3 bases, with 11 bases sitting between them. The CDR3 spells CASQRDDYGYTF. The CDR3 DNA reads TGTGCCAGCCAGCGGGACGACTATGGCTACACCTTC.

This rearrangement joins TRBV2 to TRBJ1-4, with TRBD1 matching over 9 bases. Looked up from germline, CDR1 is SNHLY and CDR2 is FYNNEI. Losses at the gene ends were 4 bases for V and 11 bases for J; bases not matched to a gene: 11. CDR3 length equals 15 residues. The CDR3 reads CASSATEGQGEKLFF. The CDR3 bases are TGTGCCAGCAGTGCTACCGAGGGACAGGGCGAGAAACTGTTTTTT.

The J gene is TRBJ2-3, the V gene TRBV5-8; 8 bases agree with TRBD2. Trimming removed 0 bases from V and 4 bases from J; junction bases left unmatched: 4. CDR1 is SGHTS, CDR2 YDEGEE, per germline. There are 15 residues in the CDR3. The CDR3 DNA is TGTGCCAGCAGCTTGGAAAGCGGGGGCCCAGATACGCAGTATTTT. This translates into CASSLESGGPDTQYF.

This clone was observed a single time. The DNA of the CDR3 is TGCGCCAGCAGCTTAGCGGGGTTCGGCACCGGGGAGCTGTTTTTT. Its protein product is CASSLAGFGTGELFF. V is TRBV5-1 and J is TRBJ2-2; 7 bases align to TRBD2. V lost 2 bases to trimming and J lost 4 bases; unmatched junction nucleotides: 5. CDR1 and CDR2 from the germline V gene are SGHRS and YFSETQ. The CDR3 covers 15 residues.